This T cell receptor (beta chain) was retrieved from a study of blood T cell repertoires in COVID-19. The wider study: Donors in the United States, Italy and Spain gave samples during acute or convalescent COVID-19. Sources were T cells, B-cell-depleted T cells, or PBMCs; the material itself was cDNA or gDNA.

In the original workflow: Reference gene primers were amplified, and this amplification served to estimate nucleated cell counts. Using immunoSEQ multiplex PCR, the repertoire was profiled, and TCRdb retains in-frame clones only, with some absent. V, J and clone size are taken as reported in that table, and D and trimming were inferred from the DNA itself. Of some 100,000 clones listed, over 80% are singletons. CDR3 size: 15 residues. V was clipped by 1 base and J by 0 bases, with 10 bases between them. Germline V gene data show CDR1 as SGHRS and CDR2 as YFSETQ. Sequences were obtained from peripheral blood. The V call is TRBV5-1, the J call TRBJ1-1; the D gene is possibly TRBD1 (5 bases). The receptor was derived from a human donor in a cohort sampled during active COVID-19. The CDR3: CASSLQPGMNTEAFF. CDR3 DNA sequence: TGCGCCAGCAGCTTGCAACCAGGGATGAACACTGAAGCTTTCTTT.